This entry lists 19 T cell receptor beta chains sequenced from one sample in a study of T cell responses to AZD1222 COVID-19 vaccine. The table came from immunoSEQ multiplex PCR; TCRdb's copy has only in-frame clones and leaves some out. In the table there are 90,000 to 140,000 clones, approximately 92% of which are singletons. The starting material was peripheral blood, obtained 28 days after the second AZD1222 dose. The receptor source for this set is an adult who received the AZD1222 COVID-19 vaccine.

The chain employs TRBV14 and TRBJ2-5; D gene ambiguous. V was shortened by 4 bases and J by 1 base, with 10 bases between the two germline ends. Germline values: CDR1 SGHDN, CDR2 FVKESK. The CDR3 contains 14 residues. CDR3 loop: CASSPWRIQETQYF. The CDR3 nucleotides are TGTGCCAGCAGCCCTTGGCGGATCCAAGAGACCCAGTACTTC.

This clone appeared once. The chain employs TRBV19 and TRBJ1-2; 9 bases map to TRBD1. The CDR3 is made up of 15 amino acids. Germline CDR1 and CDR2: LNHDA and SQIVND (reference sequence). V was pared by 6 bases and J by 6 bases, with 11 bases of the junction left unmatched. CDR3 nucleotides: TGTGCCAGTAGCCTAATACAGGGGGCCATCGATGGCTACACCTTC. It encodes CASSLIQGAIDGYTF.

The rearrangement links TRBV6-4 to TRBJ1-5; 8 bases are a match to TRBD1. Per the germline V gene, CDR1 is MRHNA and CDR2 is SNTAGT. The CDR3 sequence is 12 residues long. V gave up 10 bases and J gave up 7 bases; unmatched junction bases: 6. CDR3 residues: CAITGGGQPQHF. The CDR3 DNA reads as TGTGCCATCACAGGGGGGGGCCAGCCCCAGCATTTT.

The chain couples TRBV12-3 or TRBV12-4 to TRBJ2-1, with D maybe TRBD2 (5 bases). This CDR3 region has 12 residues. The ends were cut back, 7 bases at V and 9 bases at J, with 13 bases in the middle. DNA for the CDR3: TGTGCCAGCACGACTATCTCCTTTGAGCAGTTCTTC. This translates into CASTTISFEQFF.

The chain is built from TRBV2 and TRBJ1-2; D remains unclear. Per germline, CDR1 SNHLY and CDR2 FYNNEI. The CDR3 is 13 amino acids. The V end was cut by 7 bases, the J end by 8 bases, with 17 bases between. Here the CDR3 DNA reads TGTGCCAGCATCATCGGGCTGCCGGGAGGCTACACCTTC. It is translated as CASIIGLPGGYTF.

The chain uses TRBV29-1 and TRBJ2-1, with D unclear. V was pared by 6 bases and J by 3 bases, with 6 bases between. This CDR3 is 11 amino acids long. Germline CDR1 reads SQVTM; CDR2 reads ANQGSEA. The CDR3 spells CSVNNYNEQFF. DNA for the CDR3: TGCAGCGTCAACAACTACAATGAGCAGTTCTTC.

The count of this clone is one. The chain joins TRBV18 to TRBJ1-1; D is undetermined. Trimming left V 6 bases short and J 5 bases short, with 16 bases between. The CDR3 consists of 14 residues. Looked up from germline, CDR1 is KGHSH and CDR2 is LQKENI. The CDR3 is CASSLTRASTEAFF. CDR3 nucleotide sequence: TGTGCCAGCTCCCTCACAAGGGCAAGTACTGAAGCTTTCTTT.

The rearrangement links TRBV7-8 to TRBJ1-5; D is unclear. The germline V gene has CDR1 SGHVS and CDR2 FQNEAQ. This CDR3 is built from 15 residues. Trimming shortened V by 5 bases and J by 2 bases, and 13 bases separated the two germline ends. Here the CDR3 reads CASSPEEGGNQPQHF. The DNA of the CDR3 is TGTGCCAGCAGCCCAGAAGAGGGTGGCAATCAGCCCCAGCATTTT.

This chain joins TRBV7-6 and TRBJ2-7, with 8 bases matching TRBD2. This CDR3 is 16 amino acids long. Per germline, CDR1 SGHVS and CDR2 FNYEAQ. V trimming: 3 bases; J trimming: 1 base; junction bases outside the gene matches: 8. CDR3 sequence: CASSLMGSGTSYEQYF. CDR3 nucleotides: TGTGCCAGCAGCTTGATGGGTAGCGGGACGTCCTACGAGCAGTACTTC.

The V gene is TRBV19, the J gene TRBJ2-2, with TRBD2 as a possible D gene (6 bases). CDR1 and CDR2 (germline): LNHDA, SQIVND (reference sequence). Trimming removed 4 bases from V and 0 bases from J, with 12 bases in between. The CDR3 spans 16 residues. CDR3 residues: CASSKAGGANTGELFF. Written as DNA, the CDR3 is TGTGCCAGTAGTAAGGCTGGCGGGGCGAACACCGGGGAGCTGTTTTTT.

This clone occurred once. The V and J genes are TRBV19 and TRBJ1-5, with TRBD1 identical over 9 bases. This CDR3 comprises 17 residues. The germline gives CDR1 LNHDA, CDR2 SQIVND (reference sequence). Losses at the gene ends were 9 bases for V and 2 bases for J; bases not matched to a gene: 14. This CDR3 reads CASSYYPGQGGNQPQHF. CDR3 sequence (DNA): TGTGCCAGCAGCTACTATCCGGGACAGGGTGGCAATCAGCCCCAGCATTTT.

The chain is built from TRBV27 and TRBJ1-4, with 9 bases aligning to TRBD1. The J segment lost 5 bases and the V segment lost 1 base, leaving 2 bases of the junction unmatched. Germline assignment: CDR1 MNHEY and CDR2 SMNVEV (reference sequence). The CDR3 length is 15 residues. The CDR3 bases are TGTGCCAGCAGTTTATTCGGGACAGGGAATGAAAAACTGTTTTTT. As protein: CASSLFGTGNEKLFF.

The rearrangement joins TRBV6-5 to TRBJ2-7, with D possibly TRBD1 on 7 matching bases. Germline V gene sequence: CDR1 MNHEY, CDR2 SVGAGI. The CDR3 has 13 amino acids. Trimming removed 6 bases from V and 6 bases from J, with 15 bases in between. This CDR3 is CASRWDSGPEQYF. Here the CDR3 DNA reads TGTGCCAGCAGGTGGGACAGCGGGCCCGAGCAGTACTTC.

The chain links TRBV6-4 to TRBJ1-2, with D perhaps TRBD1 (5 bases). This CDR3 has 15 residues. CDR1 is MRHNA, CDR2 SNTAGT, per germline. V was cut by 3 bases and J by 4 bases, with 15 bases left in between. The CDR3 nucleotides read TGTGCCAGCAGTGATGGTGACAGCCCGTCCTATGGCTACACCTTC. Residues: CASSDGDSPSYGYTF.

The V and J genes are TRBV7-2 and TRBJ2-4; 8 positions agree with TRBD2. The CDR3 totals 15 residues. Germline CDR1 is SGHTA and CDR2 is FQGNSA. V trimming: 5 bases; J trimming: 5 bases; junction bases outside the gene matches: 8. DNA of the CDR3: TGTGCCAGCAGCCCCCAGGGCGGGGGGCAAAACATTCAGTACTTC. This translates into CASSPQGGGQNIQYF.

The chain recombines TRBV27 with TRBJ1-2; D perhaps matches TRBD1 (6 bases). Looked up from germline, CDR1 is MNHEY and CDR2 is SMNVEV (reference sequence). V shed 6 bases and J shed 8 bases, with 22 bases lying between them. This CDR3 has 15 residues. The CDR3 loop reads CASSPSQGRHSGYTF. CDR3 coding DNA: TGTGCCAGCAGCCCTTCACAGGGAAGGCACTCGGGCTACACCTTC.

V gene TRBV25-1 combines with J gene TRBJ2-1; either TRBD1 or TRBD2 may fit D (5 bases each). Germline CDR1 reads MGHDK; CDR2 reads SYGVNS. V lost 5 bases, J lost 5 bases, and 13 bases lay in between. CDR3 size: 14 residues. CDR3 loop: CASSIPGRDNEQFF. The DNA for the CDR3 is TGTGCCAGCAGTATACCGGGACGGGACAATGAGCAGTTCTTC.

The J gene is TRBJ1-2, the V gene TRBV6-5; no reliable D call. V was trimmed by 5 bases and J by 1 base, leaving 11 bases between them. The CDR3 runs 14 residues. Germline values: CDR1 MNHEY, CDR2 SVGAGI. The CDR3 DNA sequence: TGTGCCAGCAGTACAACAGTAGATAACTATGGCTACACCTTC. This codes for CASSTTVDNYGYTF.

The chain has TRBV4-2 and TRBJ2-1; possibly TRBD2 for D (6 bases). The ends were cut back, 2 bases at V and 0 bases at J, with 11 bases in the middle. CDR3 length equals 16 residues. Germline CDR1 and CDR2: LGHNA and YNFKEQ. CDR3 in DNA: TGTGCCAGCAGCCAAATAGCGGATAGCTCCTACAATGAGCAGTTCTTC. Translated, it gives CASSQIADSSYNEQFF.